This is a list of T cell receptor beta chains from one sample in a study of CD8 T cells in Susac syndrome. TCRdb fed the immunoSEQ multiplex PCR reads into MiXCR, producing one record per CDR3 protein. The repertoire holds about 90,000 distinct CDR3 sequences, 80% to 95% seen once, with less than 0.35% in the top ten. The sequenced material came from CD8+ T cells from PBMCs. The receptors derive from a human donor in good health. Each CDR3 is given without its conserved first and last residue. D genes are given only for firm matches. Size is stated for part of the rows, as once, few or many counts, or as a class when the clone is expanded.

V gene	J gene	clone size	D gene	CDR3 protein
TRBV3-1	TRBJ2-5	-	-	ASSLTGTSRDQETQY
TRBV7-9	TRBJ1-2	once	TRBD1	ASSLTGQGPYGYT
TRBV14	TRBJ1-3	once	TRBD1	ASSRKQGILSGNTIY
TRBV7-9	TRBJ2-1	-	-	ASSLSAQVIDEQF
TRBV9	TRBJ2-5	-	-	ASSLDPAPQETQY
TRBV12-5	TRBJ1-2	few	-	ASGLLEDTYGYT
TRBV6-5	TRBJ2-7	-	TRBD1	ASSYGGQEQY
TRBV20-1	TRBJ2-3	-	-	SAYSNADTQY
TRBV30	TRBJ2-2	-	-	AWSGGSDTGELF
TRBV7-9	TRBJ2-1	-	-	ASSLTEQF
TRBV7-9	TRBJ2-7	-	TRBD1	ASSGDRVYEQY
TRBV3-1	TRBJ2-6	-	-	ASSRDSGANVLT
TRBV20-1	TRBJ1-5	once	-	SARDPQGAAGYQPQH
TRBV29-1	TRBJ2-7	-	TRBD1	SVDGQGANEQY
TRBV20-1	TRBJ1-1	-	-	SASGQGIRTEAF
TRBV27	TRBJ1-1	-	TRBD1	ASSRTGVNTEAF
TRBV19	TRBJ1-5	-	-	ASSIVPAQPQH
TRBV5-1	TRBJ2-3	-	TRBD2	ASSLSGVRTDTQY
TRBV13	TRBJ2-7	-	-	ASSPRRPYEQY
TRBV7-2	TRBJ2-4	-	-	ASSYPANIQY
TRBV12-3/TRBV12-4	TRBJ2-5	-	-	ASSPLSGDGETQY
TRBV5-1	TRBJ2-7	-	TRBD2	ASRLGLAGPRTYEQY
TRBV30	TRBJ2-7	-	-	AWVRDTSYEQY
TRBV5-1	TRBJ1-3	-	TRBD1	ASSPGEGQYVSGNTIY
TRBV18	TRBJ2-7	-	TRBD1	ASSPPGQGSFLSYEQY
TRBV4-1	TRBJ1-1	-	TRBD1	ASSQGQGLNTEAF
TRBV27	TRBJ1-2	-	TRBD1	ASSTQGADYGYT
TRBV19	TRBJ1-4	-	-	ASKDSSTNEKLF
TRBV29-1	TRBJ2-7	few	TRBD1	SVVGTENYEQY
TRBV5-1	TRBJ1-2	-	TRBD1	ASSLTDDRVYGYT
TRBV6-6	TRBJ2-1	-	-	ASSYYRANNEQF
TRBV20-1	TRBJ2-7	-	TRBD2	SANSGGTYEQY
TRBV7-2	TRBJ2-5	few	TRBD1	ASSSTGGGETQY
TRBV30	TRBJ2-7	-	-	AWSVGEGVAYEQY
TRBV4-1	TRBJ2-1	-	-	ASSQVGQLGEQF
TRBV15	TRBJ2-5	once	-	ATRALGETQY
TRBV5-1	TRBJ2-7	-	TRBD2	ASSLETGGYEQY
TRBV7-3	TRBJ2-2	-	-	ASSLTGQVRQTGELF
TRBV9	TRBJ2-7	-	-	ASSQGGAYEQY
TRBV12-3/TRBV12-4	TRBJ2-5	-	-	ASNLGGRERY
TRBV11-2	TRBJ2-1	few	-	ASSTSPGRGDEQF
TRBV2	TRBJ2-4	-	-	ASSDLSGRGKNIQY
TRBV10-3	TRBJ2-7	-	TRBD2	AISGGPTGLVDDEQY
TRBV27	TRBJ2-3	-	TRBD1	ASRKGPGQASTDTQY
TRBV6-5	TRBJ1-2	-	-	ASSQHRDGNYGYT
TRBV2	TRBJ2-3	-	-	ASSAGNTDTQY
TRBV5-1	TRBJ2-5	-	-	ASSLNQETQY
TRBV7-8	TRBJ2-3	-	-	ASSGSGPTDTQY
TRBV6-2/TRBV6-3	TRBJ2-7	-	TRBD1	ATRLMGQTYEQY
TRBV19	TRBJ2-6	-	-	ASSIEGPLGANVLT
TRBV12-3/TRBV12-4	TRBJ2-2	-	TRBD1	ASSSSYRGATGELF
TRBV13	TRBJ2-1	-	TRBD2	ASSLGLAAYNEQF
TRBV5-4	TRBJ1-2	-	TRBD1	ASSSSTGRNYGYT